Reported below is one TCR beta chain. This sample is drawn from a study of blood T cell repertoires in COVID-19. In the source study's methods: The assay estimated nucleated cells by amplifying reference gene primers. Sequencing was performed with immunoSEQ multiplex PCR; in TCRdb, only in-frame clones are kept and a portion is missing. V and J calls and clone size come straight from that table; D and trimming were deduced from the DNA. The data show approximately 57,000 clones, with about 84% seen just once and approximately 4.5% held by the top ten. In germline, CDR1 is SGHNT, CDR2 YYREEE (reference sequence). The V end lost 4 bases, the J end lost 1 base, and 5 bases lay between the germline ends. The CDR3 contains 13 residues.

The TCR was taken from a man aged 40-50 years with active COVID-19. Sequenced: peripheral blood. The chain is built from TRBV5-4 and TRBJ2-2, with TRBD2 as a possible D gene (5 bases). This CDR3 reads CASSEGNTGELFF. CDR3 coding DNA: TGTGCCAGCAGCGAGGGGAACACCGGGGAGCTGTTTTTT. Full variable domain (missing parts from reference TRBV5-4 and TRBJ2-2): ETGVTQSPTHLIKTRGQQVTLRCSSQSGHNTVSWYQQALGQGPQFIFQYYREEENGRGNFPPRFSGLQFPNYSSELNVNALELDDSALYLCASSEGNTGELFFGEGSRLTVL.